These 2 T cell receptor beta chains were all obtained from the same sample, sequenced in a study of CD8 T cells in ankylosing spondylitis (dated by TCRdb to about 2017). Receptors were amplified or captured by 5' RACE. Sequencing was performed on an Illumina HiSeq 2500. TCRdb took the public reads, trimmed them with fastp at Q25, ran MiXCR for clone calling and kept in-frame beta chains. CDR3 protein duplicates are merged, each entry listing the most common genes and DNA. The sample contains around 340,000 distinct CDR3 sequences, around 20% of them found a single time. The ten largest clones capture about an eighth of the sample. The sample was blood, either unsorted or a sorted T cell fraction (not recorded which). The source is a male donor with ankylosing spondylitis or in good health (not recorded which).

The chain combines TRBV6-4 with TRBJ2-2; D ambiguous. The CDR3 runs 13 residues. CDR1 and CDR2 from the germline V gene are MRHNA and SNTAGT. V dropped 0 bases and J dropped 3 bases, with 2 bases sitting between them. The CDR3 loop reads CASSDSHTGELFF. CDR3 DNA: TGTGCCAGCAGTGACTCTCACACCGGGGAGCTGTTTTTT.

The chain uses TRBV4-2 and TRBJ2-7; D remains unclear. Germline CDR1 and CDR2: LGHNA and YNFKEQ. The CDR3 loop spans 16 amino acids. Between the trimmed V and J ends, which lost 1 base and 1 base, there was a span of 14 bases. The CDR3: CASSQVRSGPSYEQYF. CDR3 nucleotides: TGTGCCAGCAGCCAAGTTCGGAGTGGACCTTCCTACGAGCAGTACTTC.